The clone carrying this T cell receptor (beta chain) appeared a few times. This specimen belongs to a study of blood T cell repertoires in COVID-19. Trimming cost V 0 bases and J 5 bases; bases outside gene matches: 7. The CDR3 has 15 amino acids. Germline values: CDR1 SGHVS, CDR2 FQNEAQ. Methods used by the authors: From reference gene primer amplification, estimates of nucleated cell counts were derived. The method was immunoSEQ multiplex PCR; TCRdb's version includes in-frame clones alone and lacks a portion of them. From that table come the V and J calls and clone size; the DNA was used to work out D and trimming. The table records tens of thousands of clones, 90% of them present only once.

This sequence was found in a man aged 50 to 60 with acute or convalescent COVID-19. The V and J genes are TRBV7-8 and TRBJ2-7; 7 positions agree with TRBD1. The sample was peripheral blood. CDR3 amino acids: CASSLALTGLHEQYF. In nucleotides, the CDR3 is TGTGCCAGCAGCTTAGCTCTGACAGGGTTGCACGAGCAGTACTTC. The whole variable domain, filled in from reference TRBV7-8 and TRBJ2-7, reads GAGVSQSPRYKVAKRGQDVALRCDPISGHVSLFWYQQALGQGPEFLTYFQNEAQLDKSGLPSDRFFAERPEGSVSTLKIQRTQQEDSAVYLCASSLALTGLHEQYFGPGTRLTVT.